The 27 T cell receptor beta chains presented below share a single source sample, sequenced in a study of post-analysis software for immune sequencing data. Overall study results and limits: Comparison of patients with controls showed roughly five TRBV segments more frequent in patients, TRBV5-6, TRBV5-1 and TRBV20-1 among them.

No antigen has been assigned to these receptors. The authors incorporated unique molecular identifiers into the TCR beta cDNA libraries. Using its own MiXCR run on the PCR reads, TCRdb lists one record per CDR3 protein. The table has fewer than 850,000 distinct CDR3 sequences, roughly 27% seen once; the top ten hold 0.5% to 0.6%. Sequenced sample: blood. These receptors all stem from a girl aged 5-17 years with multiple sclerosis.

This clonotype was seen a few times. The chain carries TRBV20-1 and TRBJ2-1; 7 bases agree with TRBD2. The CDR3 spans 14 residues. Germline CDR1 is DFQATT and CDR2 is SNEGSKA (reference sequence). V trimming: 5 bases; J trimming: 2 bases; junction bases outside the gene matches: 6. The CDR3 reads CSARSGVAYNEQFF. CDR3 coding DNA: TGCAGTGCTCGAAGCGGGGTCGCCTACAATGAGCAGTTCTTC.

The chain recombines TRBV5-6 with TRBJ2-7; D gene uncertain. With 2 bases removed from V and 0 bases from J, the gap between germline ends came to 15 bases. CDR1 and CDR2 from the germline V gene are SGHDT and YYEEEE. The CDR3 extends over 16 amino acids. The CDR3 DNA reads TGTGCCAGCAGCTTATTGTCCGGACGGCTCTCCTACGAGCAGTACTTC. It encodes CASSLLSGRLSYEQYF.

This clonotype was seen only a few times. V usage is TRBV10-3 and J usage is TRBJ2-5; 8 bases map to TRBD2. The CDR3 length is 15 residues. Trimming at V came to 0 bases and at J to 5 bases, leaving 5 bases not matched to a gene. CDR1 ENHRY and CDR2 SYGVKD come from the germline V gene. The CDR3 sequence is CAISESAGGGETQYF. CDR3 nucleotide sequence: TGTGCCATCAGTGAGTCGGCGGGAGGAGGCGAGACCCAGTACTTC.

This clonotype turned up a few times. The CDR3 spells CASSNVGPQHF. The CDR3 DNA sequence: TGTGCCAGCAGTAACGTTGGGCCCCAGCATTTT. The V call is TRBV6-2 or TRBV6-3, the J call TRBJ1-5; D ambiguous. Trimming left V 5 bases short and J 9 bases short, with 8 bases between. Germline assignment: CDR1 MNHEY and CDR2 SVGEGT. The CDR3 runs 11 residues.

DNA of the CDR3: TGTGCCAGCAGCCCACAGCGCACAAACACAGATACGCAGTATTTT. It translates to CASSPQRTNTDTQYF. The V gene is TRBV7-2, the J gene TRBJ2-3, with D unresolved. V lost 5 bases and J 2 bases, leaving 14 bases between the germline ends. The length of the CDR3 is 15 residues. The V gene's germline CDR1 is SGHTA and CDR2 FQGNSA.

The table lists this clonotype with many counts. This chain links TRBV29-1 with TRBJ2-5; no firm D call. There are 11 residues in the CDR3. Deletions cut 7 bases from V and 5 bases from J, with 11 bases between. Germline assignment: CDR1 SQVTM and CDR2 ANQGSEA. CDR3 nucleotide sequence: TGCAGCGCCTATTACCTGGAGACCCAGTACTTC. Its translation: CSAYYLETQYF.

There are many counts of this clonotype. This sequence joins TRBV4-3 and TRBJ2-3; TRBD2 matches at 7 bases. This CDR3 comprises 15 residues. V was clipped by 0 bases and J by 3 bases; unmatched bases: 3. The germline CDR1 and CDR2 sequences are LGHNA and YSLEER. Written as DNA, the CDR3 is TGCGCCAGCAGCCAAGAGGCGGGAGAAACAGATACGCAGTATTTT. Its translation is CASSQEAGETDTQYF.

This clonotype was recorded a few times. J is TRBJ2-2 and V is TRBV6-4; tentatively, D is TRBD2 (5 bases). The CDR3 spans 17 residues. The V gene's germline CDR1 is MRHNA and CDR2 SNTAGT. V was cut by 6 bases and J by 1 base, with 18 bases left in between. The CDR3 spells CASSREIGLQNTGELFF. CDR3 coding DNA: TGTGCCAGCAGCCGCGAGATAGGACTTCAGAACACCGGGGAGCTGTTTTTT.

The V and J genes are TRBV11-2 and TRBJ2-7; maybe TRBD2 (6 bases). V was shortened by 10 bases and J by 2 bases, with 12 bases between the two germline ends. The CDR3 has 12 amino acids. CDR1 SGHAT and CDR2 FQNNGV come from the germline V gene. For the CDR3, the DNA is TGTGCCACCGGGGGAACAACCTACGAGCAGTACTTC. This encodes CATGGTTYEQYF.

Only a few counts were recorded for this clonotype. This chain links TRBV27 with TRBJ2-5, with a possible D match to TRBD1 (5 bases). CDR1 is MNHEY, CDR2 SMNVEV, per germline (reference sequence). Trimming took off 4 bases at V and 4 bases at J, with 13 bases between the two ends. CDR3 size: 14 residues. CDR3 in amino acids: CASSSGFAPETQYF. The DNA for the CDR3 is TGTGCCAGCAGTTCAGGGTTCGCCCCAGAGACCCAGTACTTC.

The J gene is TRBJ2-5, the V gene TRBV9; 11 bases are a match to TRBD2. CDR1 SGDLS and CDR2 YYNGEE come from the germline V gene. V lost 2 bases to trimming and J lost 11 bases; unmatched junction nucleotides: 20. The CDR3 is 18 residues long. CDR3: CASSVFSGGAVLRNEQYF. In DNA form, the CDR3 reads TGTGCCAGCAGCGTGTTTAGCGGGGGGGCCGTGTTACGCAATGAGCAGTACTTC.

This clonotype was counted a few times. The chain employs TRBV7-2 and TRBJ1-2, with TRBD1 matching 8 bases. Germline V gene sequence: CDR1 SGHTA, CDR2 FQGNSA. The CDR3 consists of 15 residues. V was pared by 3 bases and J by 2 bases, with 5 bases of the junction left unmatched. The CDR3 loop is CASSLIRQGNYGYTF. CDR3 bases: TGTGCCAGCAGCTTGATAAGACAGGGGAACTATGGCTACACCTTC. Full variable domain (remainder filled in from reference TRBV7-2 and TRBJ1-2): GAGVSQSPSNKVTEKGKDVELRCDPISGHTALYWYRQSLGQGLEFLIYFQGNSAPDKSGLPSDRFSAERTGGSVSTLTIQRTQQEDSAVYLCASSLIRQGNYGYTFGSGTRLTVV.

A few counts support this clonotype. CDR3 in DNA: TGTGCCAGCAGTTTTATGGGGGGTCCCTACGAGCAGTACTTC. This translates into CASSFMGGPYEQYF. This chain joins TRBV28 and TRBJ2-7, with a weak D call TRBD2 (6 bases). Between the trimmed V and J ends, which lost 3 bases and 2 bases, there was a span of 11 bases. The CDR3 spans 14 residues. Germline CDR1 reads MDHEN; CDR2 reads SYDVKM. Combining the CDR3 with reference TRBV28 and TRBJ2-7 gives the whole variable domain DVKVTQSSRYLVKRTGEKVFLECVQDMDHENMFWYRQDPGLGLRLIYFSYDVKMKEKGDIPEGYSVSREKKERFSLILESASTNQTSMYLCASSFMGGPYEQYFGPGTRLTVT.

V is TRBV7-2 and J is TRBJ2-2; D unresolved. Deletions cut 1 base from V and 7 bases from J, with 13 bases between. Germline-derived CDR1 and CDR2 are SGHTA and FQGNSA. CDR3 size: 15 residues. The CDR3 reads CASSLGTSSYGELFF. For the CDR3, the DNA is TGTGCCAGCAGCTTAGGGACCAGCTCATACGGGGAGCTGTTTTTT. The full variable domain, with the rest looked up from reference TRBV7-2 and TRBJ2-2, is GAGVSQSPSNKVTEKGKDVELRCDPISGHTALYWYRQSLGQGLEFLIYFQGNSAPDKSGLPSDRFSAERTGGSVSTLTIQRTQQEDSAVYLCASSLGTSSYGELFFGEGSRLTVL.

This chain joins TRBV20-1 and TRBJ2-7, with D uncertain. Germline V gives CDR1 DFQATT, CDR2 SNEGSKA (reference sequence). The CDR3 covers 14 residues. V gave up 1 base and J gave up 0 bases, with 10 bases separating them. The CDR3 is CSARGEELSYEQYF. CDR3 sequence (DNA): TGCAGTGCTAGAGGGGAAGAACTCTCCTACGAGCAGTACTTC.

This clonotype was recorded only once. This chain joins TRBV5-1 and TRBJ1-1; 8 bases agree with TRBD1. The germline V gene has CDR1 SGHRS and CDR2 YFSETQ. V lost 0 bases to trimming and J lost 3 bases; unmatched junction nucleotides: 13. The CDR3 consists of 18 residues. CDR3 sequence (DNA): TGCGCCAGCAGCTTGGGGTTCGGGACAGGAGGGCCCCACACTGAAGCTTTCTTT. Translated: CASSLGFGTGGPHTEAFF.

CDR3 sequence: CASSRSGTKQETQYF. DNA for the CDR3: TGTGCCAGCAGTCGTAGCGGGACAAAACAAGAGACCCAGTACTTC. This sequence joins TRBV12-3 or TRBV12-4 and TRBJ2-5; 8 bases are a match to TRBD2. Losses at the gene ends were 5 bases for V and 2 bases for J; bases not matched to a gene: 7. The CDR3 is 15 amino acids.

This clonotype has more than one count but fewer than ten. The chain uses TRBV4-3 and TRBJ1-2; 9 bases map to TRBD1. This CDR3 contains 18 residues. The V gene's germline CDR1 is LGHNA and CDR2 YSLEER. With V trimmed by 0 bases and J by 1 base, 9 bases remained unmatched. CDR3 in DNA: TGCGCCAGCAGCCAAGATCCCATACCGGGACAGGGTAACTATGGCTACACCTTC. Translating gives CASSQDPIPGQGNYGYTF.

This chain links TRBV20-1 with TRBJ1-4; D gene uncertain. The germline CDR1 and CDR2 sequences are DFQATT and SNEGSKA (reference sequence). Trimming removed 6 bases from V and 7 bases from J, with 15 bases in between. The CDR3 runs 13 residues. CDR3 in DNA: TGCAGTGCCTCTACGGCCTCCGCTGAAAAACTGTTTTTT. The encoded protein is CSASTASAEKLFF.

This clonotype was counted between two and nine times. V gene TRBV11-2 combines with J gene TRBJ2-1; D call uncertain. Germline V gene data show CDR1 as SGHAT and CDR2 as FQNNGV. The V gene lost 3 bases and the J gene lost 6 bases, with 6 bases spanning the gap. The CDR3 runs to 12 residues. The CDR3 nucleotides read TGTGCCAGCAGCTTGACACGCAATGAGCAGTTCTTC. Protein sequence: CASSLTRNEQFF.

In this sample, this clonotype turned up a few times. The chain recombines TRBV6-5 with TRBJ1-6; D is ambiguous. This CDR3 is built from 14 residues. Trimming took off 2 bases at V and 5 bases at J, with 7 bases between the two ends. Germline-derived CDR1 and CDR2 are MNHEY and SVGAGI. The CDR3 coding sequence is TGTGCCAGCAGTTACCAGAGAGATAATTCACCCCTCCACTTT. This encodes CASSYQRDNSPLHF.

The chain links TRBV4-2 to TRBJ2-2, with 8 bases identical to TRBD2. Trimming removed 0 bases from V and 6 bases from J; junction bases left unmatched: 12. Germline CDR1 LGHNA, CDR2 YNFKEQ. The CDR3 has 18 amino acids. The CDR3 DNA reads TGTGCCAGCAGCCAAGAATTCGCGGGGGGCGCTGGTGCCGGGGAGCTGTTTTTT. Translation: CASSQEFAGGAGAGELFF.

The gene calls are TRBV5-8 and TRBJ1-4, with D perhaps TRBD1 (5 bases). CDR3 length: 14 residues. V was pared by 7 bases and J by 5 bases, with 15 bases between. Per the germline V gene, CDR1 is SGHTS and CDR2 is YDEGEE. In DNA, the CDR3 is TGTGCCAGCGACCCGGGACGGATCAATGAAAAACTGTTTTTT. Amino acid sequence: CASDPGRINEKLFF.

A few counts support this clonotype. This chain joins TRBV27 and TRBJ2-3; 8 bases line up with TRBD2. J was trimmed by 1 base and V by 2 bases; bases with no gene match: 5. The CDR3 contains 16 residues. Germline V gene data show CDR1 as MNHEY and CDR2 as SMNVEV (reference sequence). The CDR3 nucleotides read TGTGCCAGCAGTTTAGCTCGGGGGGGCCGCACAGATACGCAGTATTTT. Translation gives CASSLARGGRTDTQYF.

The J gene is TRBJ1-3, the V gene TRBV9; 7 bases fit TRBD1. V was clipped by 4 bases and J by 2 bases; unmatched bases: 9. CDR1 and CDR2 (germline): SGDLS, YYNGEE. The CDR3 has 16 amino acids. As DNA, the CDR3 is TGTGCCAGCAGCCCCCATCACAGGGGAGCTGGAAACACCATATATTTT. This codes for CASSPHHRGAGNTIYF.

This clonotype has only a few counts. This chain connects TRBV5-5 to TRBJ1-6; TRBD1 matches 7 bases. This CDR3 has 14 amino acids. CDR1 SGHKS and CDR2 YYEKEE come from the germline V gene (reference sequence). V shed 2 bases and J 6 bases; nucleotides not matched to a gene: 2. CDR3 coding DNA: TGTGCCAGCAGCTTAGAGGGGGCTAATTCACCCCTCCACTTT. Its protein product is CASSLEGANSPLHF.

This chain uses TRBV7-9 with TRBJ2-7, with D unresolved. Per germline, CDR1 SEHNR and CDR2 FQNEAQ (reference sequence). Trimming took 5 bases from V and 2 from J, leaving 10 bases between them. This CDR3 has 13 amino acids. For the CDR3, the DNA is TGTGCCAGCAGCCGTGGGTCCGCCTACGAGCAGTACTTC. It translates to CASSRGSAYEQYF.